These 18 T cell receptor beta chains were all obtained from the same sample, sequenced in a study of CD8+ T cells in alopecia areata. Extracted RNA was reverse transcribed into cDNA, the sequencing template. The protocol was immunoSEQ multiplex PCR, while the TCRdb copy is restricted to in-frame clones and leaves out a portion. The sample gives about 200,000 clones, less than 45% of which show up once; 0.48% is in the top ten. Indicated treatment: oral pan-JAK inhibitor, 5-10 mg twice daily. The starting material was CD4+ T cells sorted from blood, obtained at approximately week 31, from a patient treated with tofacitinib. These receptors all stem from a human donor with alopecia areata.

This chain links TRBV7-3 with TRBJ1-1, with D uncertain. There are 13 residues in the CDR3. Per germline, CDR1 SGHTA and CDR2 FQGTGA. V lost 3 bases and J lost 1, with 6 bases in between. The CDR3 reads CASSFSGNTEAFF. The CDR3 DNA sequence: TGTGCCAGCAGCTTCAGTGGGAACACTGAAGCTTTCTTT.

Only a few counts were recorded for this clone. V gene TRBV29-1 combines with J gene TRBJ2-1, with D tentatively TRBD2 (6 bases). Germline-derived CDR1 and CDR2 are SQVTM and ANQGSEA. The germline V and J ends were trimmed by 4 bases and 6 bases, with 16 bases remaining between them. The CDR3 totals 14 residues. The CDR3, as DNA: TGCAGCGTTGTATCCCTAGCGATTACCAATGAGCAGTTCTTC. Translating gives CSVVSLAITNEQFF.

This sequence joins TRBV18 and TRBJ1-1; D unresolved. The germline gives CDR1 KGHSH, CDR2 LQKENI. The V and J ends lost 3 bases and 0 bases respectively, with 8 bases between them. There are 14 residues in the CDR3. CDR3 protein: CASSPSGMNTEAFF. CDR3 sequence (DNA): TGTGCCAGCTCACCGTCAGGCATGAACACTGAAGCTTTCTTT.

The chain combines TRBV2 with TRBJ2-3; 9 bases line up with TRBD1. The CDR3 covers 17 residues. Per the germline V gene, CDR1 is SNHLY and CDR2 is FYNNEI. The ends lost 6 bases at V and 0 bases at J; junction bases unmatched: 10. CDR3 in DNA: TGTGCCAGCAGGGGAGGACAGGGGACCACTAGCACAGATACGCAGTATTTT. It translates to CASRGGQGTTSTDTQYF.

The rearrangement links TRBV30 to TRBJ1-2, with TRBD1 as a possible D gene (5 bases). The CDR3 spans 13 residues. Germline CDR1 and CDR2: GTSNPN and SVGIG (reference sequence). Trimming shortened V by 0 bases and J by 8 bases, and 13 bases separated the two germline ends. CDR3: CAWSVQAGSGYTF. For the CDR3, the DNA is TGTGCCTGGAGTGTACAGGCCGGCAGCGGCTACACCTTC.

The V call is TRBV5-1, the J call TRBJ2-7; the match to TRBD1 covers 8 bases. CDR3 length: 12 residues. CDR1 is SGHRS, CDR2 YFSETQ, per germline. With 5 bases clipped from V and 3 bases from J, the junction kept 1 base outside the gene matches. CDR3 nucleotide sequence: TGCGCCAGCAGTGGACAGGGCTACGAGCAGTACTTC. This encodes CASSGQGYEQYF.

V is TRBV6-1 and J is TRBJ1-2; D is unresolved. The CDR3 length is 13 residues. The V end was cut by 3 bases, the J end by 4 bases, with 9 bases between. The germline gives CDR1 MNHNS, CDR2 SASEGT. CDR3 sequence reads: CASSDRSFYGYTF. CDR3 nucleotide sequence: TGTGCCAGCAGTGATCGGAGCTTCTATGGCTACACCTTC.

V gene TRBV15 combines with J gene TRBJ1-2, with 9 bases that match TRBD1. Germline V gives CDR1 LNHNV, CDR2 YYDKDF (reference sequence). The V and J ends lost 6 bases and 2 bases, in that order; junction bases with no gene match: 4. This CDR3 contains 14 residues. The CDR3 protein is CATRLTGGNYGYTF. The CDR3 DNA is TGTGCCACCAGGCTGACAGGGGGAAACTATGGCTACACCTTC.

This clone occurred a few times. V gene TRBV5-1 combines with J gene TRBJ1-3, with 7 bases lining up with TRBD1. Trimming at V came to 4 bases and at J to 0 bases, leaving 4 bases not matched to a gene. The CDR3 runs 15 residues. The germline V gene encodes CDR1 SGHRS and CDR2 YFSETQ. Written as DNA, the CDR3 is TGCGCCAGCAGCCCAACAGGGGCCTCTGGAAACACCATATATTTT. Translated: CASSPTGASGNTIYF.

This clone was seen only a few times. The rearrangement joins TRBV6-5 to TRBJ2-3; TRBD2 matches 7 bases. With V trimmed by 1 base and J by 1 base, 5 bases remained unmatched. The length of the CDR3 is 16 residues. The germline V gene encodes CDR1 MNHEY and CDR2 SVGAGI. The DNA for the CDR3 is TGTGCCAGCAGTTACTATCGGACTAGTCGCACAGATACGCAGTATTTT. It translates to CASSYYRTSRTDTQYF.

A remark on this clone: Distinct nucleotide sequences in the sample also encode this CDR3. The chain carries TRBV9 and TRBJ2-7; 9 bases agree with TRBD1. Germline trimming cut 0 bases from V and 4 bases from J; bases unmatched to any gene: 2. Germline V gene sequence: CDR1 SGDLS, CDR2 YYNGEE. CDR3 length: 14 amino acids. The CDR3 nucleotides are TGTGCCAGCAGCGTAGGACAGGGGGTATACGAGCAGTACTTC. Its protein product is CASSVGQGVYEQYF.

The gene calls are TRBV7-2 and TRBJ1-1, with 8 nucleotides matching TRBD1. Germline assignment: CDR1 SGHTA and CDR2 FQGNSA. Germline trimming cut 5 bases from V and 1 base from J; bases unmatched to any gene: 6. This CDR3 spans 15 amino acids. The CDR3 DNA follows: TGTGCCAGCAGCCCCCGCGGACAGGGGAACACTGAAGCTTTCTTT. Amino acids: CASSPRGQGNTEAFF.

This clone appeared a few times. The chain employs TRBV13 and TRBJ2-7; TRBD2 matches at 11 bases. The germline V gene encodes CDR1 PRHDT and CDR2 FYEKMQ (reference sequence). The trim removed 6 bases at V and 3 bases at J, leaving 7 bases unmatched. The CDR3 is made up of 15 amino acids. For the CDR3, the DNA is TGTGCCAGCAGGCGACTTCTAGCGGGGGGCTACGAGCAGTACTTC. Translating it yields CASRRLLAGGYEQYF.

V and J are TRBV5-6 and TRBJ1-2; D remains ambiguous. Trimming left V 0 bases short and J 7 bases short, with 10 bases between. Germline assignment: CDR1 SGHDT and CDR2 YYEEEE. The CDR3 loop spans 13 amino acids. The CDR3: CASSLEDRGGYTF. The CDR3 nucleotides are TGTGCCAGCAGCTTGGAGGACCGGGGTGGCTACACCTTC. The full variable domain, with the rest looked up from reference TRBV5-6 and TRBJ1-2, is DAGVTQSPTHLIKTRGQQVTLRCSPKSGHDTVSWYQQALGQGPQFIFQYYEEEERQRGNFPDRFSGHQFPNYSSELNVNALLLGDSALYLCASSLEDRGGYTFGSGTRLTVV.

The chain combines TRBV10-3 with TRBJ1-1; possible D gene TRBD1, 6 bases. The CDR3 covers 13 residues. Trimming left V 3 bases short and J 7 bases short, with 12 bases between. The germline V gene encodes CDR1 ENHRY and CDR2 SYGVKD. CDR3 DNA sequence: TGTGCCATCAGTGAAAGGGACACATATGAAGCTTTCTTT. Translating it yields CAISERDTYEAFF.

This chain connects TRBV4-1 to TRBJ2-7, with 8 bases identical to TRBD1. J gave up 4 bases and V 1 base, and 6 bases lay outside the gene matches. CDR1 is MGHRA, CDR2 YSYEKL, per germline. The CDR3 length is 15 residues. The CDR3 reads CASSQVGRGRYEQYF. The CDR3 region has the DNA TGCGCCAGCAGCCAAGTGGGCAGGGGGCGATACGAGCAGTACTTC.

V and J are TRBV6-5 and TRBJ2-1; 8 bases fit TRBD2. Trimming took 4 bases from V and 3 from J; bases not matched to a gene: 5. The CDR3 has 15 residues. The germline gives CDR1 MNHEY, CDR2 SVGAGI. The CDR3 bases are TGTGCCAGCAGTTCGACTAGCGTGGGCTACAATGAGCAGTTCTTC. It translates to CASSSTSVGYNEQFF.

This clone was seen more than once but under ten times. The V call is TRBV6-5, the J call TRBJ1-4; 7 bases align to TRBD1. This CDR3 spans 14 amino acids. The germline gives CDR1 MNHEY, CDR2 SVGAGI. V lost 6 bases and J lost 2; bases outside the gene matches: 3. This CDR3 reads CASSSTGTNEKLFF. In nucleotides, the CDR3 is TGTGCCAGCAGCTCGACAGGGACTAATGAAAAACTGTTTTTT.